Sequencing of this T cell receptor (beta chain) was carried out in a study of T cells in Graves' hyperthyroidism and ophthalmopathy. With a duration under 2 months, the hyperthyroidism was newly diagnosed in patients aged 18 to 65. Diagnosis rested on symptoms, serum thyroxine and TRAb, thyroid ultrasound, and orbital computed tomography. The source material, RNA transcripts, was used to amplify TCR beta CDR3 regions. Primed by the HTBI set, a first-round RT-PCR was run on the TCR CDR3. Using its own MiXCR run on the multiplex PCR reads, TCRdb lists one record per CDR3 protein. The table lists about 610,000 distinct CDR3 sequences, under 60% of them singletons. General study results and limits: In simple terms, a model built on 13 V-J features told ophthalmopathy apart from stable hyperthyroidism. Expanded thyroid clonotypes (above 0.001) were mostly also found in blood.

To note about this clonotype: Its antigen remains unknown.

Germline V gene data show CDR1 as DFQATT and CDR2 as SNEGSKA (reference sequence). With 0 bases clipped from V and 2 bases from J, the junction kept 3 bases outside the gene matches. This CDR3 has 14 residues. This chain connects TRBV20-1 to TRBJ2-7; 8 bases agree with TRBD2. This receptor was identified in a woman in her late teens or twenties with Graves' hyperthyroidism. The sample taken for sequencing was peripheral blood or thyroid tissue (not recorded which). The CDR3 sequence: CSAREAAGAYEQYF. In DNA form, the CDR3 reads TGCAGTGCTAGAGAGGCAGCGGGAGCCTACGAGCAGTACTTC.